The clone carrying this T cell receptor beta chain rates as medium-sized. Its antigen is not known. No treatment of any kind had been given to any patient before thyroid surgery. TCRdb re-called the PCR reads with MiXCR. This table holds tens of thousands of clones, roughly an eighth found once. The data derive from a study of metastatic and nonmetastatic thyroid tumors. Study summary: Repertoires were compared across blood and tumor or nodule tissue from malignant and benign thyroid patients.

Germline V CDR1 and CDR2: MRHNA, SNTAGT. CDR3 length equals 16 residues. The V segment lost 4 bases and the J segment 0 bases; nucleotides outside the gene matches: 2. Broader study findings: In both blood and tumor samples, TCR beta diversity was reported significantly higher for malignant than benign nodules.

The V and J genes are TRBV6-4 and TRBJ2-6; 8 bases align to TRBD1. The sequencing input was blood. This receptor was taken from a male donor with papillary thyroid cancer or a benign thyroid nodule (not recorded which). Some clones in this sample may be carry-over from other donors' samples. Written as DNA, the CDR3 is TGTGCCAGCAGTGCCGACAGGGGCTCTGGGGCCAACGTCCTGACTTTC. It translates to CASSADRGSGANVLTF.